This TCR beta chain was sequenced in a study of STAT5B mutations in CD4+ large granular lymphocyte leukemia (dated by TCRdb to 2022 to 2024). Looking at the study overall: Among healthy controls, the CDR3 'QG' motif was associated with a particular HLA allele. Flow cytometry performed on FACSCanto II or FACSVerse showed that the purified fractions had more than 95% purity among lymphocytes. The study compared the TCRbeta repertoires of patients with CD4+ T-cell large granular lymphocyte leukemia against the TCRbeta repertoires of healthy blood donors. What the study reported, not specific to this receptor: Data were not HLA-matched; higher clonality in CD4+ versus CD8+ T-LGLL could reflect the relatively small sample size. Enrichment of TRBV06-family usage was observed among the top patient clones (8/27) relative to healthy controls (2/35). Each patient's main leukemic clonotypes were private, but 25% of these clonotypes showed up at low frequency in the non-leukemic repertoires of other patients. Compared with healthy CD4+ repertoires, CD4-sorted patient repertoires appeared more clonal, and this difference remained even after the putative leukemic clones were removed.

The healthy controls were 40 or so blood donors, and the buffy coats of these donors were supplied by the Finnish Red Cross blood service. All TCR-sequenced material derived from peripheral blood: patient blood samples and healthy donor buffy coats. Peripheral blood mononuclear cells were isolated by Ficoll-Hypaque gradient centrifugation. For the healthy controls, CD4+ cells were obtained from buffy coats by magnetic purification. The Gentra Puregene Cell and Tissue kit was used to extract genomic DNA, and a Qubit 2.0 fluorometer was used to measure the amount of genomic DNA. The germline V gene encodes CDR1 SGHRS and CDR2 YFSETQ. V and J lose 3 bases and 4 bases, and a span of 10 bases separates them. Inclusive of the bounding cysteine and phenylalanine, the CDR3 is 14 residues long. Of all the DNA, just the CDR3 is kept, 42 bases in frame from base 1. The immunoSEQ assay at survey resolution was applied to genomic DNA for sequencing of TCRbeta rearrangements. The study's processing was this. In the TCR sequencing data, the smallest productive clonotype frequency that could be detected was 2.59 x 10-5. Analyses included only productive TCRbeta rearrangements, meaning complete and in-frame sequences. Simpson clonality, calculated in the immunoSEQ Analyzer version 3.0, was used as the measure of sample clonality. Clones were binned by frequency as very rare, small, medium, large (1-20%) or hyperexpanded (>20%). Generation probabilities were estimated with OLGA 1.2.3, V-gene circos plots were made with VDJtools, specificities were looked up in VDJdb, and CDR3 motifs were identified with GLIPH. Drawn from immuneACCESS, this table holds only the in-frame rearrangements with V and J called that TCRdb kept. Clones are partly lost; checked studies trace under half to an unresolved V gene and leave the rest unexplained. The V and J calls and clone size are taken from that table; D and trimming were inferred from the DNA. This sample comprises about 35,000 clones, about two thirds of them detected only once. Of the sample, about 1.8% is held by the ten largest clones.

Note on this clone: Its antigen is unknown. Base qualities are not provided; no much larger clone lies one nucleotide away.

This TCR derives from a human donor in good health. The V and J segments used are TRBV5-1 and TRBJ1-4; a weak D assignment points to TRBD1 (5 bases agree). Sequenced: CD4+ T cells from blood buffy coats. The CDR3 reads CASSSGRNNEKLFF. The nucleotide sequence is given as TGCGCCAGCAGCTCGGGACGGAATAATGAAAAACTGTTTTTT.